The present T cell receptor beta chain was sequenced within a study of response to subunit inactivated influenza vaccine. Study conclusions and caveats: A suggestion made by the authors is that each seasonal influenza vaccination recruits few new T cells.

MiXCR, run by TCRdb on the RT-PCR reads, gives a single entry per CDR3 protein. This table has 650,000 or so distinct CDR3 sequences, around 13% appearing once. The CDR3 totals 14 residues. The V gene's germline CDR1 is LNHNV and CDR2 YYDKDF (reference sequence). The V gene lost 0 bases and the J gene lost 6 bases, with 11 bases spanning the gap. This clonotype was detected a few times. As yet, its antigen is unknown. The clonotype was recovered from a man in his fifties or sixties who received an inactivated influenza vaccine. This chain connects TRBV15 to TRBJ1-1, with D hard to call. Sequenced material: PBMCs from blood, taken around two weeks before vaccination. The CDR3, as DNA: TGTGCCACCAGCAGAGATCTAGATAAATCTGAAGCTTTCTTT. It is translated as CATSRDLDKSEAFF.